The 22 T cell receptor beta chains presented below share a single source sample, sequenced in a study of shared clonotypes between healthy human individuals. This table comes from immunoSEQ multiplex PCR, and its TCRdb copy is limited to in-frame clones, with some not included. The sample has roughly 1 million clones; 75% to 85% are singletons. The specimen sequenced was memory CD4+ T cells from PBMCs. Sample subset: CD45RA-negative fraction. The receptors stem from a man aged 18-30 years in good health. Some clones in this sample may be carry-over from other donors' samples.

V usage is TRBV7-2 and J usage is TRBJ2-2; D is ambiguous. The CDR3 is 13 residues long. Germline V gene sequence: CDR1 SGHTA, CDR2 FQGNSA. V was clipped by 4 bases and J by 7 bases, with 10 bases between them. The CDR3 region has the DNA TGTGCCAGCAGCTCAGGTCCCATCGGGGAGCTGTTTTTT. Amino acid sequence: CASSSGPIGELFF.

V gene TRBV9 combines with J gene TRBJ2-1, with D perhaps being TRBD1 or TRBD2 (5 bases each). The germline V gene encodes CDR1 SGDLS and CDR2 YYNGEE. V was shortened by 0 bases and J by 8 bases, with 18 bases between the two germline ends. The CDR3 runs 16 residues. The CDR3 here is CASSVGSAGSWYEQFF. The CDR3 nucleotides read TGTGCCAGCAGCGTAGGATCGGCAGGGAGTTGGTATGAGCAGTTCTTC.

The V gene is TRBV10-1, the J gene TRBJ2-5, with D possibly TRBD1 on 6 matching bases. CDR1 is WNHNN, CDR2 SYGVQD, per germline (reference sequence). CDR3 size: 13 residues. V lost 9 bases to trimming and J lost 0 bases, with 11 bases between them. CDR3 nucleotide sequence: TGCGCCAGTGCAACAGGGTACCAAGAGACCCAGTACTTC. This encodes CASATGYQETQYF.

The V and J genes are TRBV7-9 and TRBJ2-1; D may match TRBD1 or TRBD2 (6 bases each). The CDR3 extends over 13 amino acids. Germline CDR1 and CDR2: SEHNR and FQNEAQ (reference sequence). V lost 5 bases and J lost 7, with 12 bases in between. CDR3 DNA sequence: TGTGCCAGCAGCCGGGGGCAGAAAAATGAGCAGTTCTTC. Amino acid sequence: CASSRGQKNEQFF.

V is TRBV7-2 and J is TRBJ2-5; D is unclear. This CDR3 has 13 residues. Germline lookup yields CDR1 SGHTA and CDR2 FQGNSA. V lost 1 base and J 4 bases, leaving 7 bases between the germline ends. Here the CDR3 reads CASSLELGETQYF. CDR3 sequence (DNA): TGTGCCAGCAGCTTAGAATTGGGAGAGACCCAGTACTTC.

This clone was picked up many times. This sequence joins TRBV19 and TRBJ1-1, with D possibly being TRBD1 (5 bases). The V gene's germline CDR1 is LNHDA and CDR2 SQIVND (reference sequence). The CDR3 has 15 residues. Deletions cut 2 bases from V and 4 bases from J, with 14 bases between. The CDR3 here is CASSIIGARSTEAFF. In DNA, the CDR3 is TGTGCCAGTAGTATAATAGGGGCGCGTAGCACTGAAGCTTTCTTT.

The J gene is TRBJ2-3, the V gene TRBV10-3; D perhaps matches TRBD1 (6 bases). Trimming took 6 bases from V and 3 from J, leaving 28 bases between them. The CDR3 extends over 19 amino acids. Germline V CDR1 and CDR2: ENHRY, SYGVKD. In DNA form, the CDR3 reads TGTGCCATCAGGGGTCATGGGGGCCCTGTTACCGTAGCGACAGATACGCAGTATTTT. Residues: CAIRGHGGPVTVATDTQYF.

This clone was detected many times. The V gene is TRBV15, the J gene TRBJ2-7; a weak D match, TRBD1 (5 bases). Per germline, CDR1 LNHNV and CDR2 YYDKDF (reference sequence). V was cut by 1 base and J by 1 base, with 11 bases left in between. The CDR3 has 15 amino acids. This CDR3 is CATSRVGRGSYEQYF. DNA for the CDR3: TGTGCCACCAGCAGAGTCGGTAGGGGTTCCTACGAGCAGTACTTC.

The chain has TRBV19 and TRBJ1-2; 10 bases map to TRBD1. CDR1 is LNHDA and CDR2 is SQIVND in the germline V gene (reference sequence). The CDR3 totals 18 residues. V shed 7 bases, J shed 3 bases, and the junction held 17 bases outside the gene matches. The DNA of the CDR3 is TGTGCCAGTACTACTAGGCCGGGACAGGGGAATTCGGACTATGGCTACACCTTC. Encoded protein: CASTTRPGQGNSDYGYTF.

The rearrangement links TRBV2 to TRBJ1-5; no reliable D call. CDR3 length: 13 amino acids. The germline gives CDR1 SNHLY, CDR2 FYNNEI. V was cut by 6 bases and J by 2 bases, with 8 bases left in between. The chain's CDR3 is CASRGFGNQPQHF. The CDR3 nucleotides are TGTGCCAGCAGAGGTTTTGGCAATCAGCCCCAGCATTTT.

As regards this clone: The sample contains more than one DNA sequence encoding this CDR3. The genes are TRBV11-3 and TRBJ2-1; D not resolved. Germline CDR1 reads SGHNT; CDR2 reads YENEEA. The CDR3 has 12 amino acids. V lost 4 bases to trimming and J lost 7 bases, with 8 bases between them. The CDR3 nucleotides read TGTGCCAGCAGCTCCTGGGATAATGAGCAGTTCTTC. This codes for CASSSWDNEQFF.

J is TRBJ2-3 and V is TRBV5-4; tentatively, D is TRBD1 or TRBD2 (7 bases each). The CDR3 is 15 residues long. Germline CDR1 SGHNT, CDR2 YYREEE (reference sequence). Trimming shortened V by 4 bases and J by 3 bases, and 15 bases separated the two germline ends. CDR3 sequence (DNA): TGTGCCAGCAGCCCCAGGGGGGGCCTGACAGATACGCAGTATTTT. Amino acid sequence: CASSPRGGLTDTQYF.

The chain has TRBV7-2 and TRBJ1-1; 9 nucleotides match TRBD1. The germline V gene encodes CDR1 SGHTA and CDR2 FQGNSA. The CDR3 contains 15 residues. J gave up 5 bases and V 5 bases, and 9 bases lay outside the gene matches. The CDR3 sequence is CASSGYRGQGTEAFF. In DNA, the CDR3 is TGTGCCAGCAGCGGTTACAGGGGGCAGGGGACTGAAGCTTTCTTT.

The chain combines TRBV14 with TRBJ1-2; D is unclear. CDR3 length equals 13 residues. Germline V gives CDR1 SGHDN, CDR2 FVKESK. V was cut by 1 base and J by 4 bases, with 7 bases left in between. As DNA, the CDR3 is TGTGCCAGCAGCCAAGGGTTTAGCTATGGCTACACCTTC. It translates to CASSQGFSYGYTF.

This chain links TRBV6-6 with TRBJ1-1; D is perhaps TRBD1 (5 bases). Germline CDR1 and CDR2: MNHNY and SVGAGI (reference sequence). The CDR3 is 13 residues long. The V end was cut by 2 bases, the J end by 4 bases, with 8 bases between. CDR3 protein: CASSYQGITEAFF. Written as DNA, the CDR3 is TGTGCCAGCAGTTACCAGGGAATCACTGAAGCTTTCTTT.

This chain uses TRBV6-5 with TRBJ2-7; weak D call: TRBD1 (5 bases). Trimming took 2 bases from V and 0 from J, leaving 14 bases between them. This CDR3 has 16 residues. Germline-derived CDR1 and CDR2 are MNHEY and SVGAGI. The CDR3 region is CASSYGAPQSSYEQYF. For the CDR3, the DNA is TGTGCCAGCAGTTACGGGGCACCACAAAGCTCCTACGAGCAGTACTTC.

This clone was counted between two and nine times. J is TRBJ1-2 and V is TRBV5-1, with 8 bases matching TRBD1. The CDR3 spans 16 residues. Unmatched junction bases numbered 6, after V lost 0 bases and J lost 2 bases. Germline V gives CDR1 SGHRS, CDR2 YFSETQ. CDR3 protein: CASSLAKGQANYGYTF. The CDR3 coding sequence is TGCGCCAGCAGCTTGGCCAAGGGACAGGCAAACTATGGCTACACCTTC. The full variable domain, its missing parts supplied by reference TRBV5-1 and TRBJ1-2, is KAGVTQTPRYLIKTRGQQVTLSCSPISGHRSVSWYQQTPGQGLQFLFEYFSETQRNKGNFPGRFSGRQFSNSRSEMNVSTLELGDSALYLCASSLAKGQANYGYTFGSGTRLTVV.

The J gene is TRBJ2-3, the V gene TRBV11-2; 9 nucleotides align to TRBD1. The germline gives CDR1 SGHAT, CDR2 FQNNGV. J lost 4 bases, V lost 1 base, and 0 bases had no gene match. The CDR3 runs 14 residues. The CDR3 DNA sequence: TGTGCCAGCAGCTTAGGACAGGGGGCAGATACGCAGTATTTT. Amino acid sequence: CASSLGQGADTQYF.

CDR3 nucleotide sequence: TGCGCCAGCAGTGTGAGACCACGGGATAACACCATATATTTT. Its protein product is CASSVRPRDNTIYF. The chain combines TRBV5-1 with TRBJ1-3, with no clear D. CDR3 size: 14 residues. With 5 bases removed from V and 7 bases from J, the gap between germline ends came to 16 bases. The germline V gene encodes CDR1 SGHRS and CDR2 YFSETQ.

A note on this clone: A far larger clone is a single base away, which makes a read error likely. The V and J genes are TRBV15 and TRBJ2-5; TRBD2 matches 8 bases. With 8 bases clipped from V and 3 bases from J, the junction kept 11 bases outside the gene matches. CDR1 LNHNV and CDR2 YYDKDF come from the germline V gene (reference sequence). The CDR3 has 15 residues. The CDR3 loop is CATGGPGTRKETQYF. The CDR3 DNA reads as TGTGCCACCGGCGGACCCGGGACTAGAAAAGAGACCCAGTACTTC.

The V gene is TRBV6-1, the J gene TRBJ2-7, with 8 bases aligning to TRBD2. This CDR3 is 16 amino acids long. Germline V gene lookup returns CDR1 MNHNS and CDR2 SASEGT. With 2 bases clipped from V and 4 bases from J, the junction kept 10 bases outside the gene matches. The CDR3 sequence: CASSEKERLAGYEQYF. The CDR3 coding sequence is TGTGCCAGCAGTGAAAAGGAGAGGCTAGCGGGTTACGAGCAGTACTTC.

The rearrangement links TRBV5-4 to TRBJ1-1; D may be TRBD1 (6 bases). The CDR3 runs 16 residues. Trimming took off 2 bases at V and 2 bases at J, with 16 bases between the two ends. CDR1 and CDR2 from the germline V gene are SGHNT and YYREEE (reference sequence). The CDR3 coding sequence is TGTGCCAGCAGCTTTGGCAGGGGAACCCCAAACACTGAAGCTTTCTTT. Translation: CASSFGRGTPNTEAFF.